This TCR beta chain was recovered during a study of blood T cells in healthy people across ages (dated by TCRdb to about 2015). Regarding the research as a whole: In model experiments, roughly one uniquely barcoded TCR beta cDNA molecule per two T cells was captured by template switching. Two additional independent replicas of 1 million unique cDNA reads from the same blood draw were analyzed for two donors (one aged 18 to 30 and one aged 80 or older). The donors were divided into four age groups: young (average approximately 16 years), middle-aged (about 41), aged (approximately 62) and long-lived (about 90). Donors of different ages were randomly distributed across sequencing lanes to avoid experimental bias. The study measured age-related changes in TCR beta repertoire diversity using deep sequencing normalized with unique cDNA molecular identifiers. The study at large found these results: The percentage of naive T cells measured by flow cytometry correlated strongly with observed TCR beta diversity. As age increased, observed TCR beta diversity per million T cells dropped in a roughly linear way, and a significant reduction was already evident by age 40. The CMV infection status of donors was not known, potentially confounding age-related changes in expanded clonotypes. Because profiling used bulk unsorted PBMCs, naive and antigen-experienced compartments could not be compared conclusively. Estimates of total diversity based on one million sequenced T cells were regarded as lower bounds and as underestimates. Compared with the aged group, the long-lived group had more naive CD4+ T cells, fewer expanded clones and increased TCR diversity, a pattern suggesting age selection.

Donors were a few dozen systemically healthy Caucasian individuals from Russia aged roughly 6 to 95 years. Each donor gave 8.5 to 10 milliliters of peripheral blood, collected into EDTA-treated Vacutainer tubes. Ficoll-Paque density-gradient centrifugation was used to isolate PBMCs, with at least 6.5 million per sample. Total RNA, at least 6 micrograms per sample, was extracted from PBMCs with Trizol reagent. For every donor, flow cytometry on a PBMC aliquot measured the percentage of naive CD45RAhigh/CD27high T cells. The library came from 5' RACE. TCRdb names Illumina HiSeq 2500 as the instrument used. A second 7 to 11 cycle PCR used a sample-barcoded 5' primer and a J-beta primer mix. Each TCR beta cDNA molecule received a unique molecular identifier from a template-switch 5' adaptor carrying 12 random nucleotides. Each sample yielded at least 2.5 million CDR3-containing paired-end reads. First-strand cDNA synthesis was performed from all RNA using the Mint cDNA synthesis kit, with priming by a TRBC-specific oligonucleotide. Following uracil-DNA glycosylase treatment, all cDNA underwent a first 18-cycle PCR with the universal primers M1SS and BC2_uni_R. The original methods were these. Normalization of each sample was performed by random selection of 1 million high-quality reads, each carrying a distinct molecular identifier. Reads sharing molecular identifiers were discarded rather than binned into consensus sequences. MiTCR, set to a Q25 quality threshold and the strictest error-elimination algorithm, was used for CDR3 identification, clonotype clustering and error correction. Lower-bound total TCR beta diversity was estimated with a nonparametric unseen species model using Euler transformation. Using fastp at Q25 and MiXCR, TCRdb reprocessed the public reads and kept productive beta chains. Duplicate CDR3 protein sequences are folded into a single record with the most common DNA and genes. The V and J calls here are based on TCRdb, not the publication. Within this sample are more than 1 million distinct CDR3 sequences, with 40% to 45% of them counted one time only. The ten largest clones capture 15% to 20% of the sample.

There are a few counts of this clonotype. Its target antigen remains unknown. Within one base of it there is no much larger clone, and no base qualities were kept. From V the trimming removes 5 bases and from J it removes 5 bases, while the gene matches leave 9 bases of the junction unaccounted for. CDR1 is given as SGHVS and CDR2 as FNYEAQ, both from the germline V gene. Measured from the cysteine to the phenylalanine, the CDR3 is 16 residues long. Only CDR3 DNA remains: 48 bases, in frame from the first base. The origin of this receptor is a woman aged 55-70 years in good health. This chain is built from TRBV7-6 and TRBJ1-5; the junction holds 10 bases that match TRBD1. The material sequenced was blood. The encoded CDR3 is CASSPLDRGVDQPQHF. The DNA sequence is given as TGTGCCAGCAGCCCCCTGGACAGGGGGGTTGATCAGCCCCAGCATTTT.